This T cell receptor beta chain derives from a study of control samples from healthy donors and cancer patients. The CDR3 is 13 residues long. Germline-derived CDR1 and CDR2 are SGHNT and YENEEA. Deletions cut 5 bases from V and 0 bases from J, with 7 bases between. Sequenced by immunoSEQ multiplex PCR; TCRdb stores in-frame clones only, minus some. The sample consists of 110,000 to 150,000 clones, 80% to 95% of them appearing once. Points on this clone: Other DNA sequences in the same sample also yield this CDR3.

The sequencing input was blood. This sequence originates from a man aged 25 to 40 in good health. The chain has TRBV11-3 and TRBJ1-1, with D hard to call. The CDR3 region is CASSLGMNTEAFF. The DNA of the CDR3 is TGTGCCAGCAGCCTGGGCATGAACACTGAAGCTTTCTTT.